This TCR beta chain was retrieved from a study of blood T cell repertoires in COVID-19. The wider study: Samples of COVID-19 (acute and convalescent) were obtained from the United States, Italy and Spain. T cells, B-cell-depleted T cells, or PBMCs provided the cDNA or gDNA that served as material.

The authors' processing: Estimates of nucleated cell counts were drawn from the amplification of reference gene primers. Data came from immunoSEQ multiplex PCR; TCRdb stores just in-frame clones and leaves some out. That table is the source of V, J and clone size, and D and trimming were worked out from the DNA. The sample contains about 240,000 clones, 82% of which appear only once. This CDR3 is 13 amino acids long. Trimming took off 4 bases at V and 6 bases at J, with 12 bases between the two ends. In germline, CDR1 is LGHDT, CDR2 YNNKEL (reference sequence). The source is a woman aged 60 to 75 with active or convalescent COVID-19. Sequences were obtained from peripheral blood. The gene calls are TRBV3-1 (or the pseudogene TRBV3-2) and TRBJ1-1, with D perhaps matching TRBD1 (5 bases). This CDR3 reads CASSPFWGAEAFF. In DNA, the CDR3 is TGTGCCAGCAGCCCCTTTTGGGGGGCTGAAGCTTTCTTT.